Shown below are 25 T cell receptor beta chains from a single sample sequenced in a study of T cells in Graves' hyperthyroidism and ophthalmopathy. The TCR beta CDR3 regions underwent amplification using RNA transcripts as the source. During a first-round RT-PCR of the TCR CDR3, the HTBI primer set was used. TCRdb analysed the multiplex PCR reads with MiXCR anew, one entry per CDR3 protein. The sample consists of 400,000 to 600,000 distinct CDR3 sequences, about 15% of them appearing once. The material sequenced was blood. These receptors were obtained from a woman aged 25 to 39 with Graves' ophthalmopathy.

Regarding this clonotype: A much larger clonotype is one base distant, so this may be a read error. The V and J genes are TRBV5-6 and TRBJ1-1, with D perhaps matching TRBD1 (5 bases). This CDR3 contains 15 residues. Trimming took 2 bases from V and 3 from J, leaving 14 bases between them. CDR1 is SGHDT and CDR2 is YYEEEE in the germline V gene. CDR3 sequence reads: CASSFVGHLDTEAFF. In DNA, the CDR3 is TGTGCCAGCAGCTTCGTCGGACACCTGGACACTGAAGCTTTCTTT. The full variable domain, rest sourced from reference TRBV5-6 and TRBJ1-1, is DAGVTQSPTHLIKTRGQQVTLRCSPKSGHDTVSWYQQALGQGPQFIFQYYEEEERQRGNFPDRFSGHQFPNYSSELNVNALLLGDSALYLCASSFVGHLDTEAFFGQGTRLTVV.

The V gene is TRBV11-2, the J gene TRBJ2-2; 10 nucleotides line up with TRBD2. Germline CDR1 reads SGHAT; CDR2 reads FQNNGV. The J segment lost 6 bases and the V segment lost 4 bases, leaving 8 bases of the junction unmatched. The CDR3 covers 16 residues. The CDR3 region has the DNA TGTGCCAGCAGCTCCGGAGCGGGAGGGCCCTCCGGGGAGCTGTTTTTT. The encoded protein is CASSSGAGGPSGELFF.

This clonotype showed up many times. The chain joins TRBV6-2 or TRBV6-3 to TRBJ1-5; D is uncertain. Trimming removed 8 bases at V and 5 bases at J, with 13 bases between. Per germline, CDR1 MNHEY and CDR2 SVGEGT. The CDR3 is made up of 13 amino acids. The CDR3 loop reads CASGLGGDQPQHF. The CDR3 region has the DNA TGTGCCAGCGGTCTGGGCGGCGATCAGCCCCAGCATTTT.

CDR3 sequence reads: CASSFAARTDGNTIYF. The CDR3 DNA follows: TGCGCCAGCAGCTTCGCTGCCCGGACCGACGGAAACACCATATATTTT. This chain uses TRBV5-1 with TRBJ1-3, with no clear D. With 2 bases removed from V and 4 bases from J, the gap between germline ends came to 16 bases. CDR1 and CDR2 from the germline V gene are SGHRS and YFSETQ. This CDR3 is built from 16 residues.

The chain uses TRBV20-1 and TRBJ2-1, with 15 bases that match TRBD2. Germline trimming cut 6 bases from V and 10 bases from J; bases unmatched to any gene: 10. The CDR3 has 15 amino acids. The V gene's germline CDR1 is DFQATT and CDR2 SNEGSKA (reference sequence). CDR3 in DNA: TGCAGTGCGGGGATTGGACTAGCGGGAGGGGGAGAGCAGTTCTTC. Protein product: CSAGIGLAGGGEQFF.

This chain connects TRBV3-1 to TRBJ1-1; TRBD1 agrees at 7 bases. The CDR3 consists of 13 residues. Germline V gives CDR1 LGHDT, CDR2 YNNKEL (reference sequence). The V gene end was trimmed by 4 bases and the J gene end by 12 bases; junction bases not matched to a gene: 11. The CDR3 DNA follows: TGTGCCAGCAGCCCGCAGCAGGGGGGTTTGACTTTCTTT. Its translation: CASSPQQGGLTFF.

This clonotype was observed a handful of times. This rearrangement joins TRBV4-2 to TRBJ1-1; maybe TRBD1 (5 bases). CDR3 length: 14 amino acids. Germline V gives CDR1 LGHNA, CDR2 YNFKEQ. V lost 0 bases and J 10 bases, leaving 15 bases between the germline ends. The CDR3 spells CASSQEWVGRGAFF. The CDR3 DNA sequence: TGTGCCAGCAGCCAAGAGTGGGTGGGAAGGGGAGCTTTCTTT.

This rearrangement joins TRBV30 to TRBJ2-2; D gene uncertain. Germline V gene data show CDR1 as GTSNPN and CDR2 as SVGIG (reference sequence). The CDR3 totals 16 residues. The V end was cut by 3 bases, the J end by 0 bases, with 14 bases between. The CDR3 coding sequence is TGTGCCTGGAGCCCCTGGACGGCTTCGAACACCGGGGAGCTGTTTTTT. Amino acid sequence: CAWSPWTASNTGELFF.

This clonotype has ten or more counts. This chain links TRBV24-1 with TRBJ1-2; 7 nucleotides align to TRBD1. This CDR3 contains 13 residues. Germline V gene sequence: CDR1 KGHDR, CDR2 SFDVKD. The J segment lost 5 bases and the V segment lost 4 bases, leaving 3 bases of the junction unmatched. CDR3 coding DNA: TGTGCCACCAGTGACACAGGGGAGTATGGCTACACCTTC. Translation gives CATSDTGEYGYTF.

The chain carries TRBV18 and TRBJ1-5; D remains ambiguous. Looked up from germline, CDR1 is KGHSH and CDR2 is LQKENI. There are 16 residues in the CDR3. Trimming took 1 base from V and 6 from J, leaving 16 bases between them. DNA of the CDR3: TGTGCCAGCTCACCACTTCAGTTGATGACGGGTCAGCCCCAGCATTTT. Protein: CASSPLQLMTGQPQHF. Complete variable domain (other parts from reference TRBV18 and TRBJ1-5): NAGVMQNPRHLVRRRGQEARLRCSPMKGHSHVYWYRQLPEEGLKFMVYLQKENIIDESGMPKERFSAEFPKEGPSILRIQQVVRGDSAAYFCASSPLQLMTGQPQHFGDGTRLSIL.

V is TRBV5-5 and J is TRBJ2-1; 11 bases are shared with TRBD1. The ends lost 4 bases at V and 12 bases at J; junction bases unmatched: 6. CDR1 and CDR2 (germline): SGHKS, YYEKEE (reference sequence). The CDR3 sequence is 13 residues long. The DNA of the CDR3 is TGTGCCAGCAGCAACGGACAGGGGGCGGGGCAGTTCTTC. As protein: CASSNGQGAGQFF.

This clonotype has a handful of counts. The J gene is TRBJ2-7, the V gene TRBV6-1; D might be TRBD1 (7 bases). V was trimmed by 5 bases and J by 4 bases, leaving 12 bases between them. The CDR3 has 13 residues. Germline CDR1 reads MNHNS; CDR2 reads SASEGT. CDR3 bases: TGTGCCAGCAGTCAGACAGGGAGGTACGAGCAGTACTTC. Translation: CASSQTGRYEQYF.

The CDR3 here is CASTSSGGPNYGYTF. In DNA, the CDR3 is TGTGCCAGCACCTCATCAGGGGGTCCTAACTATGGCTACACCTTC. The chain is built from TRBV7-9 and TRBJ1-2, with TRBD1 identical over 7 bases. In germline, CDR1 is SEHNR, CDR2 FQNEAQ (reference sequence). The CDR3 is 15 residues long. With V trimmed by 7 bases and J by 0 bases, 8 bases remained unmatched. The variable domain in full, completed from reference TRBV7-9 and TRBJ1-2, reads DTGVSQNPRHKITKRGQNVTFRCDPISEHNRLYWYRQTLGQGPEFLTYFQNEAQLEKSRLLSDRFSAERPKGSFSTLEIQRTEQGDSAMYLCASTSSGGPNYGYTFGSGTRLTVV.

This sequence joins TRBV14 and TRBJ1-2, with D possibly matching TRBD1 (5 bases). CDR3 size: 12 residues. V lost 2 bases and J lost 8, with 9 bases in between. Germline V gene sequence: CDR1 SGHDN, CDR2 FVKESK. The CDR3 nucleotides are TGTGCCAGCAGCCAAACTAAGGGGGGCTACACCTTC. This sequence encodes CASSQTKGGYTF.

This clonotype was detected only a few times. J is TRBJ2-3 and V is TRBV19; 9 bases fit TRBD1. Trimming took 9 bases from V and 4 from J; bases not matched to a gene: 5. The germline V gene encodes CDR1 LNHDA and CDR2 SQIVND (reference sequence). This CDR3 contains 13 residues. In DNA, the CDR3 is TGTGCCAGCGGGACAGGGTCTCCAGATACGCAGTATTTT. This sequence encodes CASGTGSPDTQYF.

The chain couples TRBV27 to TRBJ1-5; no clear D gene. Germline V gene data show CDR1 as MNHEY and CDR2 as SMNVEV (reference sequence). The CDR3 consists of 17 residues. Trimming took 6 bases from V and 0 from J, leaving 18 bases between them. The CDR3 loop is CASSREPPGYSNQPQHF. For the CDR3, the DNA is TGTGCCAGCAGCCGGGAGCCCCCGGGCTATAGCAATCAGCCCCAGCATTTT.

This clonotype has just a few counts. The chain couples TRBV6-2 or TRBV6-3 to TRBJ2-1; tentative D call: TRBD2 (5 bases). The V end was cut by 4 bases, the J end by 8 bases, with 21 bases between. Germline-derived CDR1 and CDR2 are MNHEY and SVGEGT. The CDR3 runs to 16 residues. CDR3 in amino acids: CASSSILGSLPHEQFF. CDR3 DNA: TGTGCCAGCAGTTCCATACTAGGAAGTCTACCGCATGAGCAGTTCTTC.

This clonotype was observed at least ten times. This rearrangement joins TRBV28 to TRBJ1-5; D possibly corresponds to TRBD1 (6 bases). The germline gives CDR1 MDHEN, CDR2 SYDVKM. This CDR3 has 15 amino acids. Trimming took 10 bases from V and 3 from J, leaving 19 bases between them. CDR3 sequence reads: CATGGGGLYNQPQHF. The DNA of the CDR3 is TGTGCCACTGGAGGGGGGGGGCTTTACAATCAGCCCCAGCATTTT.

This clonotype was counted between two and nine times. This sequence joins TRBV30 and TRBJ2-1; 14 bases are a match to TRBD2. The CDR3 is 18 residues long. With V trimmed by 4 bases and J by 1 base, 9 bases remained unmatched. Germline assignment: CDR1 GTSNPN and CDR2 SVGIG (reference sequence). The CDR3: CAWNERLAGGKSYNEQFF. CDR3 nucleotides: TGTGCCTGGAACGAGAGACTAGCGGGAGGGAAGTCCTACAATGAGCAGTTCTTC.

This clonotype showed up many times. The chain employs TRBV20-1 and TRBJ2-1, with D uncertain. V was pared by 0 bases and J by 0 bases, with 12 bases between. This CDR3 is built from 16 residues. Germline CDR1 reads DFQATT; CDR2 reads SNEGSKA (reference sequence). CDR3 in amino acids: CSARDPRPDSYNEQFF. CDR3 sequence (DNA): TGCAGTGCTAGAGATCCCCGACCCGACTCCTACAATGAGCAGTTCTTC.

The chain carries TRBV19 and TRBJ2-2; 10 nucleotides align to TRBD1. Germline V CDR1 and CDR2: LNHDA, SQIVND (reference sequence). The CDR3 consists of 15 residues. Trimming at V came to 9 bases and at J to 7 bases, leaving 11 bases not matched to a gene. The CDR3 spells CASRARQGAGGELFF. Written as DNA, the CDR3 is TGTGCCAGCCGGGCGAGACAGGGGGCGGGCGGGGAGCTGTTTTTT.

This rearrangement joins TRBV12-3 or TRBV12-4 to TRBJ2-7; D may be TRBD1 (6 bases). This CDR3 region has 12 residues. Trimming pared 3 bases from V and 7 bases from J, leaving 10 bases between. The CDR3 reads CASSFTTGEQYF. The CDR3, as DNA: TGTGCCAGCAGTTTCACGACAGGAGAGCAGTACTTC.

This clonotype was found many times. The J gene is TRBJ2-7, the V gene TRBV12-3 or TRBV12-4, with TRBD1 matching over 8 bases. CDR3 length: 14 residues. Germline trimming cut 1 base from V and 6 bases from J; bases unmatched to any gene: 5. CDR3 amino acids: CASSLGQGAFEQYF. CDR3 DNA sequence: TGTGCCAGCAGTTTAGGGCAGGGGGCGTTCGAGCAGTACTTC.

Many counts were recorded for this clonotype. The V call is TRBV7-2, the J call TRBJ2-7, with 13 bases identical to TRBD2. Germline assignment: CDR1 SGHTA and CDR2 FQGNSA. Losses at the gene ends were 3 bases for V and 5 bases for J; bases not matched to a gene: 4. The CDR3 consists of 15 residues. The CDR3 reads CASSFTSGRVDEQYF. The CDR3 bases are TGTGCCAGCAGCTTCACTAGCGGGAGGGTCGACGAGCAGTACTTC.

This clonotype was detected many times. The chain links TRBV9 to TRBJ1-1; the D gene is possibly TRBD1 (6 bases). Germline CDR1 and CDR2: SGDLS and YYNGEE. The CDR3 totals 12 residues. The V end lost 4 bases, the J end lost 6 bases, and 10 bases lay between the germline ends. Here the CDR3 DNA reads TGTGCCAGCAGCTATGGACAGTCTGAAGCTTTCTTT. This encodes CASSYGQSEAFF.